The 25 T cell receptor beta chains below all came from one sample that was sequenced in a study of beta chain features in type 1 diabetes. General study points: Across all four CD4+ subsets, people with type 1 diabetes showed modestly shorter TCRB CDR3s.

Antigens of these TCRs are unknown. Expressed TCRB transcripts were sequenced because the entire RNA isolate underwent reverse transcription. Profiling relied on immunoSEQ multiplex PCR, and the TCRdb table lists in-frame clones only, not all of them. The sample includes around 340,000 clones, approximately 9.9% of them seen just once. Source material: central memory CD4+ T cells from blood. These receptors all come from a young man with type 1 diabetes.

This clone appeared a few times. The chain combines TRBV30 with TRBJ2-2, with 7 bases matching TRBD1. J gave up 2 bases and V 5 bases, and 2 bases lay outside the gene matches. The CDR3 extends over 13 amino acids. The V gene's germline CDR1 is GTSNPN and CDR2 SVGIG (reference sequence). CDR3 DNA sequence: TGTGCCTGGGGACAGGCCAACACCGGGGAGCTGTTTTTT. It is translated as CAWGQANTGELFF.

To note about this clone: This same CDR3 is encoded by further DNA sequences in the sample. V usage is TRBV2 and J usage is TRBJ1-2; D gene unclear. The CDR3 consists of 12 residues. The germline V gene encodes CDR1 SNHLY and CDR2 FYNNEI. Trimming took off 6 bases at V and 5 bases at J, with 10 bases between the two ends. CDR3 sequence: CASSRENYGYTF. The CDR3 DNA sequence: TGTGCCAGCAGCCGGGAAAATTATGGCTACACCTTC. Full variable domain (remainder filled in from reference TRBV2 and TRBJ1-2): EPEVTQTPSHQVTQMGQEVILRCVPISNHLYFYWYRQILGQKVEFLVSFYNNEISEKSEIFDDQFSVERPDGSNFTLKIRSTKLEDSAMYFCASSRENYGYTFGSGTRLTVV.

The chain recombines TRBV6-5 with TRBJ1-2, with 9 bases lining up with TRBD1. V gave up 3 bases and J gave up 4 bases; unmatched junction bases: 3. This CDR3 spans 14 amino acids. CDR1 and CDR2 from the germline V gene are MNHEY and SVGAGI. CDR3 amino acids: CASSYTGGGYGYTF. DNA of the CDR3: TGTGCCAGCAGTTATACAGGGGGCGGCTATGGCTACACCTTC.

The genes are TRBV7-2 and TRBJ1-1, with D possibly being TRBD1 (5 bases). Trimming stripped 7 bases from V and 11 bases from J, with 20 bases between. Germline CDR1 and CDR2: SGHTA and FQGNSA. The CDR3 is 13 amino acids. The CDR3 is CASTRPGTEVAFF. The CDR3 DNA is TGTGCCAGCACCCGACCCGGGACGGAGGTGGCTTTCTTT.

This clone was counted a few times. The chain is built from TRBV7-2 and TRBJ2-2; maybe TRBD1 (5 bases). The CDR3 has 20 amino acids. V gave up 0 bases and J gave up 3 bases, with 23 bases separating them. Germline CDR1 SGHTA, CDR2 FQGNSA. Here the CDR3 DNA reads TGTGCCAGCAGCTTAGCTGCCCTCCCCTTGACAGAAAGGGACACCGGGGAGCTGTTTTTT. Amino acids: CASSLAALPLTERDTGELFF. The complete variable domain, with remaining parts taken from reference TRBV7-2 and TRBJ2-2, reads GAGVSQSPSNKVTEKGKDVELRCDPISGHTALYWYRQSLGQGLEFLIYFQGNSAPDKSGLPSDRFSAERTGGSVSTLTIQRTQQEDSAVYLCASSLAALPLTERDTGELFFGEGSRLTVL.

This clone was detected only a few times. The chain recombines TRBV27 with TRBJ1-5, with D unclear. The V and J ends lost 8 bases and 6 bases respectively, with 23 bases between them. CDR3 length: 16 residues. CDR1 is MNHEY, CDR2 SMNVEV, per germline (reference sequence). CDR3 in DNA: TGTGCCAGCGCCTTCTCCGGGCCCTTGGGCACTCAGCCCCAGCATTTT. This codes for CASAFSGPLGTQPQHF.

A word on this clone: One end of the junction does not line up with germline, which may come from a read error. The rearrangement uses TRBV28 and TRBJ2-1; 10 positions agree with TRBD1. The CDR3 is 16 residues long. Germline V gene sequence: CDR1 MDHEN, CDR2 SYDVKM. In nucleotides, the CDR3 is TGTGCCAGCCGAAATTCCCCGGGACAGGGGTACAGTGAGCAGTTCTTC. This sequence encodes CASRNSPGQGYSEQFF. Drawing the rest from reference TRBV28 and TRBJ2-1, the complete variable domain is DVKVTQSSRYLVKRTGEKVFLECVQDMDHENMFWYRQDPGLGLRLIYFSYDVKMKEKGDIPEGYSVSREKKERFSLILESASTNQTSMYLCASRNSPGQGYSEQFFGPGTRLTVL.

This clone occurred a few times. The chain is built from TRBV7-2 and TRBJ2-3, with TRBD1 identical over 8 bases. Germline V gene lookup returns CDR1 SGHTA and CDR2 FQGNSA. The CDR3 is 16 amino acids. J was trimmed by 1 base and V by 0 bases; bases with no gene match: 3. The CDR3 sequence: CASSLAAGGGTDTQYF. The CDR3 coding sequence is TGTGCCAGCAGCTTAGCAGCAGGGGGCGGCACAGATACGCAGTATTTT.

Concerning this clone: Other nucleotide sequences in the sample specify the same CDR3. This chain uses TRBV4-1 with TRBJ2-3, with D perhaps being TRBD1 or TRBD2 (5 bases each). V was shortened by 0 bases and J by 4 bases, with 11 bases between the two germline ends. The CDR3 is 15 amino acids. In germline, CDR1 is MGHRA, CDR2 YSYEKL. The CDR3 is CASSQEERGADTQYF. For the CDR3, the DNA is TGCGCCAGCAGCCAAGAGGAGAGGGGTGCAGATACGCAGTATTTT.

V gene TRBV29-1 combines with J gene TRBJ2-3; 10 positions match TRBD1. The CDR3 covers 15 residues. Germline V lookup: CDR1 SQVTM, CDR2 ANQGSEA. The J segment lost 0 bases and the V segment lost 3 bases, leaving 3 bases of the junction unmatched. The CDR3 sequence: CSVERTGGSTDTQYF. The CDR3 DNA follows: TGCAGCGTTGAGAGGACAGGGGGGAGCACAGATACGCAGTATTTT.

CDR3 protein: CASSLDQIQAGELFF. For the CDR3, the DNA is TGTGCCAGCAGCTTAGATCAGATACAGGCCGGGGAGCTGTTTTTT. The V and J genes are TRBV7-2 and TRBJ2-2; TRBD1 is a possible D gene (5 bases). The CDR3 runs to 15 residues. V lost 1 base and J 6 bases, leaving 12 bases between the germline ends. From germline, CDR1 is SGHTA and CDR2 FQGNSA.

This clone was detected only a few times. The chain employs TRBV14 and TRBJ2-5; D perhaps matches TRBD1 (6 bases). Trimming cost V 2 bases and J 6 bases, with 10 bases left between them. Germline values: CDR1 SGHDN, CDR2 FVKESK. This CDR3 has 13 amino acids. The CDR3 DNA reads TGTGCCAGCAGCCAAATGACAGGCCAGACCCAGTACTTC. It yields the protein CASSQMTGQTQYF.

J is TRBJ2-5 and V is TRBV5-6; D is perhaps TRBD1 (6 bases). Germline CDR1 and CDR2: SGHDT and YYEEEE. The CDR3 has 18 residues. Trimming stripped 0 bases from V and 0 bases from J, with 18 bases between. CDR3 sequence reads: CASSLGYLGAGHQETQYF. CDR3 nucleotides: TGTGCCAGCAGCTTGGGGTATTTGGGGGCAGGACACCAAGAGACCCAGTACTTC.

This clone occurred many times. In DNA form, the CDR3 reads TGTGCCAGCAGCGCCACTTCGGCCCATGGCACGCAGTATTTT. This sequence encodes CASSATSAHGTQYF. The rearrangement links TRBV7-6 to TRBJ2-3; no clear D gene. Germline loops: CDR1 SGHVS, CDR2 FNYEAQ. V was trimmed by 5 bases and J by 9 bases, leaving 18 bases between them. The CDR3 consists of 14 residues.

CDR3 sequence: CASSRTVLAKNIQYF. For the CDR3, the DNA is TGTGCCAGCAGTCGGACGGTTCTAGCCAAAAACATTCAGTACTTC. The chain carries TRBV28 and TRBJ2-4; no firm D call. CDR1 MDHEN and CDR2 SYDVKM come from the germline V gene. V was shortened by 5 bases and J by 0 bases, with 11 bases between the two germline ends. The CDR3 runs 15 residues. Drawing the rest from reference TRBV28 and TRBJ2-4, the complete variable domain is DVKVTQSSRYLVKRTGEKVFLECVQDMDHENMFWYRQDPGLGLRLIYFSYDVKMKEKGDIPEGYSVSREKKERFSLILESASTNQTSMYLCASSRTVLAKNIQYFGAGTRLSVL.

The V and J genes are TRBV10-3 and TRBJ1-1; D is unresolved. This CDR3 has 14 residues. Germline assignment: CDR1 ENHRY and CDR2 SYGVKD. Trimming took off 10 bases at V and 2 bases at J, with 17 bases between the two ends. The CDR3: CATQPTGKNTEAFF. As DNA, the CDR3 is TGTGCCACGCAACCAACGGGAAAAAACACTGAAGCTTTCTTT.

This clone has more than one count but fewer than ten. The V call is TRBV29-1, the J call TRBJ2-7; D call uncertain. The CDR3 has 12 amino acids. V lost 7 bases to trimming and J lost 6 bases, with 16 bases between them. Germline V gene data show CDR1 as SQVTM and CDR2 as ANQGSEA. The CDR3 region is CSGRFGFGEQYF. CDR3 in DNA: TGCAGCGGTCGATTTGGGTTTGGCGAGCAGTACTTC.

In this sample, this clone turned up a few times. The CDR3: CASSLLGTEAFF. CDR3 coding DNA: TGTGCCAGCAGTTTATTGGGTACTGAAGCTTTCTTT. The J gene is TRBJ1-1, the V gene TRBV28, with unresolved D. This CDR3 comprises 12 residues. Germline V gene data show CDR1 as MDHEN and CDR2 as SYDVKM. Trimming stripped 1 base from V and 5 bases from J, with 5 bases between.

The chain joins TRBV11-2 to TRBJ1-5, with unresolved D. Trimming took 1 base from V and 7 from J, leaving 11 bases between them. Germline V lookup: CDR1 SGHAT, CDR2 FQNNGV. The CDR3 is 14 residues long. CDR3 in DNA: TGTGCCAGCAGCTTAGGCGGTTCCTCCCAGCCCCAGCATTTT. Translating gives CASSLGGSSQPQHF.

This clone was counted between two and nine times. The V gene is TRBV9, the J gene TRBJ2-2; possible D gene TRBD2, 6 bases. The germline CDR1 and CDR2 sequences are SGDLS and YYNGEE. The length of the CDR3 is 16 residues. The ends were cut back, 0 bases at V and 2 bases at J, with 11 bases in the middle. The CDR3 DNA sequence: TGTGCCAGCAGCGTAGAGGGACTCACCAACACCGGGGAGCTGTTTTTT. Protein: CASSVEGLTNTGELFF.

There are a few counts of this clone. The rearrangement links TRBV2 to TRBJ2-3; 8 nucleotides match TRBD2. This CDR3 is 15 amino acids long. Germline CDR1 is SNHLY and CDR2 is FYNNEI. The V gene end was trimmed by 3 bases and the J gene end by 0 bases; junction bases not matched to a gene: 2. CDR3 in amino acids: CASSERGASTDTQYF. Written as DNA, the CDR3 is TGTGCCAGCAGTGAGCGGGGGGCCAGCACAGATACGCAGTATTTT.

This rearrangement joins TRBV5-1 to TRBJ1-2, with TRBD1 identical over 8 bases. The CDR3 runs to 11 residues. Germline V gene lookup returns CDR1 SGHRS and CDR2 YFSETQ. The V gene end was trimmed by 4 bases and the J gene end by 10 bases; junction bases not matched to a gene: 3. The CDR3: CASSLTGAYTF. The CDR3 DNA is TGCGCCAGCAGCCTGACAGGGGCCTACACCTTC.

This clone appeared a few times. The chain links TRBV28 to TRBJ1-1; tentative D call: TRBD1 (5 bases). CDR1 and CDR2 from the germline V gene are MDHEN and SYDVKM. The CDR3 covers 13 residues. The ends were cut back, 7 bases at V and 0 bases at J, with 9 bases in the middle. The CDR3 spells CASILGVNTEAFF. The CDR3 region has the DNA TGTGCCAGCATCCTGGGGGTGAACACTGAAGCTTTCTTT.

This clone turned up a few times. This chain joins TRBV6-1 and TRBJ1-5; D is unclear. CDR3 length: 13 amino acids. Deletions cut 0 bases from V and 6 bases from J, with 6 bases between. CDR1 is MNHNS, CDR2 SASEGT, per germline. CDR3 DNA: TGTGCCAGCAGTGAAGCTGACGGTCAGCCCCAGCATTTT. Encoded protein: CASSEADGQPQHF.

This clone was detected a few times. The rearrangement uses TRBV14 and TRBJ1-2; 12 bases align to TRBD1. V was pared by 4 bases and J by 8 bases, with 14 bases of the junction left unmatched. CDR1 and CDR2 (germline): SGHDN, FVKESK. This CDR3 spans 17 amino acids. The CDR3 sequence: CASSRDRGQRSARGYTF. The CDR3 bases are TGTGCCAGCAGCCGGGACAGGGGGCAGCGGTCCGCCCGCGGCTACACCTTC.